Listed here is a single T cell receptor beta chain. Time point defined: newly diagnosed GD, antithyroid drugs for less than 3 months. RNA extracted from PBMCs served as the sequencing template. According to the study, TCR beta libraries were built with iRepertoire HTBI primers and CDR3-region Arm-PCR. One entry per CDR3 protein results from TCRdb running MiXCR on the multiplex PCR reads. The profile covers 370,000 or so distinct CDR3 sequences, with about 16% appearing a single time and 20% taken by the ten largest. The record originates from a study of regulatory T cells in long-lasting Graves disease. Across the whole study: Graves' patients who were just diagnosed had used antithyroid drugs for under 3 months.

Germline assignment: CDR1 DFQATT and CDR2 SNEGSKA (reference sequence). V shed 5 bases, J shed 0 bases, and the junction held 7 bases outside the gene matches. CDR3 length equals 15 residues. The sample was also linked to a second study, of T cells in Graves' hyperthyroidism and ophthalmopathy.

Sequences were derived from peripheral blood mononuclear cells (PBMCs), sampled at new diagnosis, from a patient treated with antithyroid drugs. The chain recombines TRBV20-1 with TRBJ1-3, with 7 bases matching TRBD1. The TCR sequence derives from a woman aged 18-35 years with Graves disease. Written as DNA, the CDR3 is TGCAGTGCTCCAGGGGGACTCATCTCTGGAAACACCATATATTTT. Protein sequence: CSAPGGLISGNTIYF.